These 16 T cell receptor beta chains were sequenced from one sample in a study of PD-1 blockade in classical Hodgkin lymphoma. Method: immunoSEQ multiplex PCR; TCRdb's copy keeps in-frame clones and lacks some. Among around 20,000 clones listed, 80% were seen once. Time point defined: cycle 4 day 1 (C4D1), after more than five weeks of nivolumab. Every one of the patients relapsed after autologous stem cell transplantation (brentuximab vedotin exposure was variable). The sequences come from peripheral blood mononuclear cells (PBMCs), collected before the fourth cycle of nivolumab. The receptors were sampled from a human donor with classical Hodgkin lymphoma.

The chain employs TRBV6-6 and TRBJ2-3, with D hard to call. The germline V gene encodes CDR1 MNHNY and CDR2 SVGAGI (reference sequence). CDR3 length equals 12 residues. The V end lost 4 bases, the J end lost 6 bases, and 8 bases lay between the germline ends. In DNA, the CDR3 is TGTGCCAGCAGTTTTGGTCGGGATACGCAGTATTTT. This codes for CASSFGRDTQYF.

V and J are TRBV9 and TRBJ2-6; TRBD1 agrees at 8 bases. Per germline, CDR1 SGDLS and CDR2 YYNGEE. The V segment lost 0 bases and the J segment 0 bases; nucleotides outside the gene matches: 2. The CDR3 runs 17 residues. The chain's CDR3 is CASSVAQGGSGANVLTF. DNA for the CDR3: TGTGCCAGCAGCGTAGCACAGGGGGGCTCTGGGGCCAACGTCCTGACTTTC.

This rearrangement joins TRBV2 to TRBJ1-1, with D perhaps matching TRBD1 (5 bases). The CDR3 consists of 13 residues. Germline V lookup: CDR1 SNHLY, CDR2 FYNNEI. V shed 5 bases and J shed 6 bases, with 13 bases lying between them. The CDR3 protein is CASSPGGEPEAFF. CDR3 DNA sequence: TGTGCCAGCAGTCCCGGGGGAGAACCTGAAGCTTTCTTT. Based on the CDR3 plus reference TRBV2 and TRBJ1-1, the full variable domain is EPEVTQTPSHQVTQMGQEVILRCVPISNHLYFYWYRQILGQKVEFLVSFYNNEISEKSEIFDDQFSVERPDGSNFTLKIRSTKLEDSAMYFCASSPGGEPEAFFGQGTRLTVV.

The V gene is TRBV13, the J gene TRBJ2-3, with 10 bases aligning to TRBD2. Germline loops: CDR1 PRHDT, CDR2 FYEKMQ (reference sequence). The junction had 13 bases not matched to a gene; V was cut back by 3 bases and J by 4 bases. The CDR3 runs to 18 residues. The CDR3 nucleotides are TGTGCCAGCAGCTTGGTGGGGAGAGCGGGAGGGTCTTCAGATACGCAGTATTTT. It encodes CASSLVGRAGGSSDTQYF.

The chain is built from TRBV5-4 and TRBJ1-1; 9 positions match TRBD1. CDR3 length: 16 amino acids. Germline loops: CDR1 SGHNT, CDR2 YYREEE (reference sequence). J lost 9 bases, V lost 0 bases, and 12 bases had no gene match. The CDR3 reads CASSLGTRDRDKQAFF. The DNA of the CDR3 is TGTGCCAGCAGCTTGGGGACTCGGGACAGGGATAAACAAGCTTTCTTT.

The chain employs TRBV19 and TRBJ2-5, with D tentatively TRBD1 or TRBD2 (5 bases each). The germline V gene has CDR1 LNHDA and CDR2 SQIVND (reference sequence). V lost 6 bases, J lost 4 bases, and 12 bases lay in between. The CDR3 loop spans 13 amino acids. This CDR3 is CASRLGVGETQYF. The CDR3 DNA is TGTGCCAGTAGATTGGGGGTGGGAGAGACCCAGTACTTC.

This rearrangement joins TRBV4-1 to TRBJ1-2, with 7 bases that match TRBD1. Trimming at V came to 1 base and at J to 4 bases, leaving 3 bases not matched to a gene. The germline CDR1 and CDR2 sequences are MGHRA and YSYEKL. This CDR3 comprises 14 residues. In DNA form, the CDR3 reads TGCGCCAGCAGCCAAGGAGACAGGGCCTATGGCTACACCTTC. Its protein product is CASSQGDRAYGYTF.

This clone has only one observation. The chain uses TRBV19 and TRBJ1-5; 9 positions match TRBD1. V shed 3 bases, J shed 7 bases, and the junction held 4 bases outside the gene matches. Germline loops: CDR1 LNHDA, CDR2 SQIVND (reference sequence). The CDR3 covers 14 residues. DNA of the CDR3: TGTGCCAGTAGTATGGGACAGGGTTGGCAGCCCCAGCATTTT. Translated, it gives CASSMGQGWQPQHF. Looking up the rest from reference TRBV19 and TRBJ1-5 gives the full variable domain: DGGITQSPKYLFRKEGQNVTLSCEQNLNHDAMYWYRQDPGQGLRLIYYSQIVNDFQKGDIAEGYSVSREKKESFPLTVTSAQKNPTAFYLCASSMGQGWQPQHFGDGTRLSIL.

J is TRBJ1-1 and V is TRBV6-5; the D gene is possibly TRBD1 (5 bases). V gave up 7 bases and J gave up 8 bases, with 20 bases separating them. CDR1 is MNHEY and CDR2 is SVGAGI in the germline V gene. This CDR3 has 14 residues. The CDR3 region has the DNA TGTGCCAGCAATAACGGGCAACGGGGGTCGGAAGCTTTCTTT. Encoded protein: CASNNGQRGSEAFF.

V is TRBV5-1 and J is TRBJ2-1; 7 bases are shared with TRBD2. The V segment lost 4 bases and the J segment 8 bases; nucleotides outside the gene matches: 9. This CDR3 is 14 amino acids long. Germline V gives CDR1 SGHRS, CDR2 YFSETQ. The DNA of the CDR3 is TGCGCCAGCAGCGCGGGAGTGGGGGTCCATGAGCAGTTCTTC. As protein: CASSAGVGVHEQFF.

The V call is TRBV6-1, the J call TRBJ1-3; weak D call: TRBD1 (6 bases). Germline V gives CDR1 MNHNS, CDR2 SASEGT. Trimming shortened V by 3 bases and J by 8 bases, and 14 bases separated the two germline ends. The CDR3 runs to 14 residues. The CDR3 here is CASSDFREGDTIYF. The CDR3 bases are TGTGCCAGCAGTGATTTTCGGGAGGGGGACACCATATATTTT.

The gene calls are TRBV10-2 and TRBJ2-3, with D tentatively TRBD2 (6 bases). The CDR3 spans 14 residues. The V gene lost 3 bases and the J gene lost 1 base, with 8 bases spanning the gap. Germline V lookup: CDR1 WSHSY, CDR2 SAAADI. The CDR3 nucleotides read TGCGCCAGCAGTGACCCGGGGGGCACAGATACGCAGTATTTT. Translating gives CASSDPGGTDTQYF.

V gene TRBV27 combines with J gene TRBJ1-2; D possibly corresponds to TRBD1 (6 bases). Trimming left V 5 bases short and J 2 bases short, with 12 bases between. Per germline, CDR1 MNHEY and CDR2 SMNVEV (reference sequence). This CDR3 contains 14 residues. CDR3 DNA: TGTGCCAGCAGTCCGGGGGACATCAACTATGGCTACACCTTC. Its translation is CASSPGDINYGYTF.

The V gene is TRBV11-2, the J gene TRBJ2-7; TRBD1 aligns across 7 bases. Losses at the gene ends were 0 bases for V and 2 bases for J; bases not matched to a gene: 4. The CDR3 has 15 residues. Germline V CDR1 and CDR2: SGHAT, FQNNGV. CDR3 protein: CASSLETGVTYEQYF. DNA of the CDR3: TGTGCCAGCAGCTTAGAAACAGGGGTTACCTACGAGCAGTACTTC.

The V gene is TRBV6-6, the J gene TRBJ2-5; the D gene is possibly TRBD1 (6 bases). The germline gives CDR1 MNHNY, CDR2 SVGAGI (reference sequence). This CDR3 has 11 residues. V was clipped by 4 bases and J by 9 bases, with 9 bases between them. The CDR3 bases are TGTGCCAGCAGTTCCCAGGGGCCCCAGTACTTC. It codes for CASSSQGPQYF.

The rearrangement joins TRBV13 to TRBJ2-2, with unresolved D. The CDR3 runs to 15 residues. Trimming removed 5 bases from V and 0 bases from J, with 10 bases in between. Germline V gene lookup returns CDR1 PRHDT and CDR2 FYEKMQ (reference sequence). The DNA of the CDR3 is TGTGCCAGCAGCCCCAAGGGTTCGAACACCGGGGAGCTGTTTTTT. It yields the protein CASSPKGSNTGELFF.